These 31 T cell receptor beta chains originate from one sample sequenced in a study of T cell repertoires in cytomegalovirus infection. TCRdb reprocessed the reads via MiXCR and lists one record per CDR3 protein. The data contain 500,000 or so distinct CDR3 sequences, approximately 15% of them singletons. The sample comprised CD8+ T cells from PBMCs. The receptors were sampled from a human donor in good health (CMV status not recorded). Some clones in this sample may be carry-over from other donors' samples.

In this sample, this clonotype turned up many times. The rearrangement links TRBV7-8 to TRBJ1-4, with D tentatively TRBD1 (5 bases). This CDR3 spans 15 amino acids. Trimming cost V 5 bases and J 3 bases, with 13 bases left between them. CDR1 is SGHVS, CDR2 FQNEAQ, per germline. The CDR3 DNA sequence: TGTGCCAGCAGCAGGGACCCCTCCTCTAATGAAAAACTGTTTTTT. Encoded protein: CASSRDPSSNEKLFF. Combining the CDR3 with reference TRBV7-8 and TRBJ1-4 gives the whole variable domain GAGVSQSPRYKVAKRGQDVALRCDPISGHVSLFWYQQALGQGPEFLTYFQNEAQLDKSGLPSDRFFAERPEGSVSTLKIQRTQQEDSAVYLCASSRDPSSNEKLFFGSGTQLSVL.

This clonotype was seen ten or more times. V gene TRBV27 combines with J gene TRBJ1-4; D ambiguous. V was pared by 6 bases and J by 0 bases, with 8 bases between. This CDR3 has 14 amino acids. Looked up from germline, CDR1 is MNHEY and CDR2 is SMNVEV (reference sequence). Here the CDR3 reads CASSFRTTNEKLFF. The CDR3 coding sequence is TGTGCCAGCAGCTTCAGAACAACTAATGAAAAACTGTTTTTT.

This clonotype was counted ten times or more. The chain is built from TRBV6-1 and TRBJ2-5; 9 positions agree with TRBD1. CDR1 MNHNS and CDR2 SASEGT come from the germline V gene. Germline trimming cut 8 bases from V and 5 bases from J; bases unmatched to any gene: 12. There are 15 residues in the CDR3. CDR3 nucleotides: TGTGCCAGCTGGGACCGGGACAGGGATGATGAGACCCAGTACTTC. Its protein product is CASWDRDRDDETQYF.

This clonotype has a count of ten or more. V and J are TRBV7-9 and TRBJ2-2; no firm D call. Deletions cut 0 bases from V and 4 bases from J, with 12 bases between. Germline-derived CDR1 and CDR2 are SEHNR and FQNEAQ (reference sequence). CDR3 size: 16 residues. The CDR3 DNA sequence: TGTGCCAGCAGCTTAGCATCCGGTGGTCTCACCGGGGAGCTGTTTTTT. Protein: CASSLASGGLTGELFF.

The gene calls are TRBV12-3 or TRBV12-4 and TRBJ1-1; D uncertain. The CDR3 length is 15 residues. The V end was cut by 5 bases, the J end by 0 bases, with 13 bases between. The CDR3 coding sequence is TGTGCCAGCAGTGTAAGTACAAGCATGAACACTGAAGCTTTCTTT. Its protein product is CASSVSTSMNTEAFF.

This clonotype was seen ten or more times. The chain couples TRBV7-9 to TRBJ1-1; D gene ambiguous. V was shortened by 3 bases and J by 0 bases, with 11 bases between the two germline ends. This CDR3 spans 15 amino acids. The germline gives CDR1 SEHNR, CDR2 FQNEAQ (reference sequence). DNA of the CDR3: TGTGCCAGCAGCTTCGGGCAGTTTTTGAACACTGAAGCTTTCTTT. Translating gives CASSFGQFLNTEAFF.

On this clonotype: The CDR3 ends on some other residue instead of the conserved phenylalanine or tryptophan, so this is likely a read error. V usage is TRBV5-6 and J usage is TRBJ2-1; possibly TRBD1 or TRBD2 for D (5 bases each). Trimming took 4 bases from V and 9 from J, leaving 14 bases between them. The germline CDR1 and CDR2 sequences are SGHDT and YYEEEE. The CDR3 is made up of 13 amino acids. Written as DNA, the CDR3 is TGTGCCAGCAGCCTTGGGGGTTGGCGTGAGCAGTTCTTA. Translation gives CASSLGGWREQFL.

In this sample, this clonotype turned up a few times. The V and J genes are TRBV12-3 or TRBV12-4 and TRBJ2-7, with 11 bases fitting TRBD2. This CDR3 is built from 16 residues. J lost 0 bases, V lost 5 bases, and 6 bases had no gene match. The DNA for the CDR3 is TGTGCCAGCAGTGACGTAGCGGGAGGGAGCTCCTACGAGCAGTACTTC. Amino acids: CASSDVAGGSSYEQYF.

In this sample, this clonotype turned up a few times. The rearrangement links TRBV5-6 to TRBJ1-1; no clear D. This CDR3 region has 15 residues. V was trimmed by 0 bases and J by 6 bases, leaving 15 bases between them. Germline V lookup: CDR1 SGHDT, CDR2 YYEEEE. CDR3 amino acids: CASSLVSGLRAEAFF. In DNA, the CDR3 is TGTGCCAGCAGCTTGGTATCAGGCCTGAGGGCTGAAGCTTTCTTT.

This chain connects TRBV7-9 to TRBJ2-1, with a possible D match to TRBD2 (7 bases). Trimming shortened V by 5 bases and J by 2 bases, and 16 bases separated the two germline ends. The CDR3 covers 16 residues. Germline V lookup: CDR1 SEHNR, CDR2 FQNEAQ (reference sequence). The CDR3 region is CASSRLRGGAYNEQFF. CDR3 coding DNA: TGTGCCAGCAGCAGGCTAAGGGGGGGCGCCTACAATGAGCAGTTCTTC.

This clonotype was counted many times. The genes are TRBV12-5 and TRBJ1-2; no firm D call. V shed 4 bases and J shed 0 bases, with 12 bases lying between them. CDR1 and CDR2 from the germline V gene are LGHNT and FRNRAP. There are 15 residues in the CDR3. The CDR3 DNA is TGTGCTAGTGGTTGGCTCACGGAGACTAACTATGGCTACACCTTC. Translation: CASGWLTETNYGYTF.

This clonotype occurred a few times. The rearrangement uses TRBV5-6 and TRBJ2-5; 10 bases match TRBD2. CDR3 length: 16 residues. Unmatched junction bases numbered 8, after V lost 2 bases and J lost 4 bases. Germline lookup yields CDR1 SGHDT and CDR2 YYEEEE. CDR3 in amino acids: CASSLASGGTLETQYF. The CDR3 nucleotides read TGTGCCAGCAGCTTAGCTAGCGGGGGTACCCTAGAGACCCAGTACTTC.

The chain is built from TRBV10-2 and TRBJ2-1; D remains ambiguous. V was trimmed by 2 bases and J by 8 bases, leaving 4 bases between them. Germline lookup yields CDR1 WSHSY and CDR2 SAAADI. CDR3 length: 11 residues. The CDR3 DNA sequence: TGCGCCAGCAGTGAGGGACATGAGCAGTTCTTC. This codes for CASSEGHEQFF.

There are many counts of this clonotype. This chain links TRBV12-3 or TRBV12-4 with TRBJ2-7, with D possibly being TRBD1 or TRBD2 (5 bases each). V was trimmed by 2 bases and J by 3 bases, leaving 26 bases between them. The length of the CDR3 is 19 residues. CDR3 region: CASSLTGAGVSRTFYEQYF. The CDR3, as DNA: TGTGCCAGCAGTTTAACTGGGGCCGGGGTTAGTCGTACCTTCTACGAGCAGTACTTC.

V is TRBV2 and J is TRBJ2-7, with 9 bases that match TRBD2. This CDR3 comprises 16 residues. Losses at the gene ends were 3 bases for V and 6 bases for J; bases not matched to a gene: 12. Germline lookup yields CDR1 SNHLY and CDR2 FYNNEI. DNA of the CDR3: TGTGCCAGCAGTGAGGGTAGCGGGGGCCCAAAGGGCGAGCAGTACTTC. Encoded protein: CASSEGSGGPKGEQYF.

V gene TRBV5-6 combines with J gene TRBJ2-3; no reliable D call. Germline CDR1 and CDR2: SGHDT and YYEEEE. With 0 bases removed from V and 5 bases from J, the gap between germline ends came to 10 bases. The CDR3 sequence is 14 residues long. The CDR3 bases are TGTGCCAGCAGCTTGGGGAGATTGGAAGATACGCAGTATTTT. Translating it yields CASSLGRLEDTQYF.

This clonotype was seen at least ten times. CDR3 sequence: CASSFWAHNEQFF. DNA for the CDR3: TGTGCCAGCAGCTTTTGGGCTCACAATGAGCAGTTCTTC. V and J are TRBV7-2 and TRBJ2-1; D is undetermined. The CDR3 is 13 amino acids. In germline, CDR1 is SGHTA, CDR2 FQGNSA. Trimming pared 3 bases from V and 5 bases from J, leaving 8 bases between.

Here the CDR3 DNA reads TGCAGCGTTGGAGGGGGGGGACAGGGGAGTTGTCGGTACTTC. Amino acid sequence: CSVGGGGQGSCRYF. The rearrangement joins TRBV29-1 to TRBJ2-7; 10 bases line up with TRBD1. Trimming at V came to 4 bases and at J to 12 bases, leaving 15 bases not matched to a gene. The CDR3 consists of 14 residues. The germline gives CDR1 SQVTM, CDR2 ANQGSEA.

This clonotype was counted ten times or more. The rearrangement links TRBV7-9 to TRBJ2-7; D not certain. The CDR3 length is 15 residues. V shed 5 bases and J shed 0 bases, with 14 bases lying between them. Per the germline V gene, CDR1 is SEHNR and CDR2 is FQNEAQ (reference sequence). The chain's CDR3 is CASSGTPSSSYEQYF. In DNA, the CDR3 is TGTGCCAGCAGCGGTACTCCTTCGAGCTCCTACGAGCAGTACTTC.

V and J are TRBV6-5 and TRBJ2-7; 11 bases align to TRBD2. In germline, CDR1 is MNHEY, CDR2 SVGAGI. CDR3 size: 16 residues. Unmatched junction bases numbered 14, after V lost 8 bases and J lost 5 bases. The chain's CDR3 is CASGSGRAYREDEQYF. The CDR3 DNA is TGTGCCAGCGGTAGCGGGAGGGCCTACCGGGAGGACGAGCAGTACTTC.

This clonotype was picked up many times. The chain joins TRBV6-1 to TRBJ2-7, with D possibly matching TRBD1 (5 bases). The CDR3 runs to 15 residues. Germline-derived CDR1 and CDR2 are MNHNS and SASEGT. V lost 4 bases, J lost 3 bases, and 16 bases lay in between. The CDR3 is CASSVGTGRYYEQYF. For the CDR3, the DNA is TGTGCCAGCAGTGTCGGCACAGGAAGATACTACGAGCAGTACTTC.

Comment on this clonotype: This could be a read error, since a much larger clone is one nucleotide away. The chain carries TRBV10-2 and TRBJ1-1; the match to TRBD1 covers 8 bases. Germline values: CDR1 WSHSY, CDR2 SAAADI. This CDR3 has 14 residues. CDR3 nucleotides: TGCGCCAGCAGTGAGTCCAGGGGGCGAACTGTAGCTTTCTTT. It is translated as CASSESRGRTVAFF.

The sample holds many counts of this clonotype. The gene calls are TRBV7-6 and TRBJ2-7; D possibly corresponds to TRBD1 (6 bases). The CDR3 is 17 amino acids. Germline V gives CDR1 SGHVS, CDR2 FNYEAQ. V shed 2 bases and J shed 6 bases, with 23 bases lying between them. CDR3 loop: CASSLLVAGTKGLEQYF. CDR3 in DNA: TGTGCCAGCAGCTTATTGGTTGCCGGGACAAAAGGGCTCGAGCAGTACTTC.

This clonotype has only a few counts. The chain combines TRBV11-2 with TRBJ1-2; D is uncertain. The length of the CDR3 is 12 residues. The V end lost 0 bases, the J end lost 8 bases, and 7 bases lay between the germline ends. Per germline, CDR1 SGHAT and CDR2 FQNNGV. The CDR3 spells CASSLDPGGYTF. The DNA of the CDR3 is TGTGCCAGCAGCTTAGACCCGGGGGGCTACACCTTC.

The rearrangement uses TRBV18 and TRBJ2-7, with 7 bases fitting TRBD1. Germline CDR1 KGHSH, CDR2 LQKENI. CDR3 length equals 15 residues. V was pared by 4 bases and J by 3 bases, with 9 bases of the junction left unmatched. CDR3 bases: TGTGCCAGCTCACTCGATGGGACAGCTTTCTACGAGCAGTACTTC. Residues: CASSLDGTAFYEQYF.

The chain recombines TRBV7-3 with TRBJ2-7; 10 bases agree with TRBD2. Trimming took 3 bases from V and 6 from J; bases not matched to a gene: 11. The CDR3 totals 16 residues. Looked up from germline, CDR1 is SGHTA and CDR2 is FQGTGA. CDR3 DNA sequence: TGTGCCAGCAGCTTCGTAACCGGGACTAGCGCCTGCGAGCAGTACTTC. Protein sequence: CASSFVTGTSACEQYF.

In its sample, this clonotype was seen a few times. J is TRBJ2-1 and V is TRBV9; possibly TRBD1 for D (6 bases). Germline V gene data show CDR1 as SGDLS and CDR2 as YYNGEE. The CDR3 is made up of 14 amino acids. Trimming removed 2 bases at V and 5 bases at J, with 11 bases between. CDR3 DNA: TGTGCCAGCAGCGTTGGGGACAACAACAATGAGCAGTTCTTC. This translates into CASSVGDNNNEQFF.

This clonotype showed up many times. This chain joins TRBV5-4 and TRBJ1-1; the match to TRBD1 covers 8 bases. The V segment lost 2 bases and the J segment 3 bases; nucleotides outside the gene matches: 6. The germline gives CDR1 SGHNT, CDR2 YYREEE (reference sequence). The CDR3 spans 15 residues. This CDR3 reads CASSFGQGADTEAFF. The CDR3 DNA follows: TGTGCCAGCAGCTTCGGGCAGGGGGCGGACACTGAAGCTTTCTTT.

There are a few counts of this clonotype. V is TRBV6-2 or TRBV6-3 and J is TRBJ1-4; D is unresolved. Germline V gives CDR1 MNHEY, CDR2 SVGEGT. V gave up 3 bases and J gave up 0 bases, with 8 bases separating them. This CDR3 is built from 15 residues. This chain's CDR3 is CASSYTGATNEKLFF. The DNA for the CDR3 is TGTGCCAGCAGTTATACGGGTGCAACTAATGAAAAACTGTTTTTT.

This clonotype was counted many times. The rearrangement joins TRBV12-5 to TRBJ1-1; D perhaps matches TRBD1 (5 bases). The V end lost 1 base, the J end lost 0 bases, and 15 bases lay between the germline ends. This CDR3 is built from 17 residues. The germline CDR1 and CDR2 sequences are LGHNT and FRNRAP. The CDR3 protein is CASGLDTGQGVNTEAFF. The DNA of the CDR3 is TGTGCTAGTGGTTTGGACACGGGGCAAGGGGTGAACACTGAAGCTTTCTTT.

This clonotype has at least ten counts. V is TRBV28 and J is TRBJ2-2; 10 bases match TRBD2. The germline V gene encodes CDR1 MDHEN and CDR2 SYDVKM. The CDR3 is 18 amino acids. The V gene end was trimmed by 1 base and the J gene end by 1 base; junction bases not matched to a gene: 6. Here the CDR3 DNA reads TGTGCCAGCAGTTTATTTACTAGCGGGATGAGGAACACCGGGGAGCTGTTTTTT. It encodes CASSLFTSGMRNTGELFF.